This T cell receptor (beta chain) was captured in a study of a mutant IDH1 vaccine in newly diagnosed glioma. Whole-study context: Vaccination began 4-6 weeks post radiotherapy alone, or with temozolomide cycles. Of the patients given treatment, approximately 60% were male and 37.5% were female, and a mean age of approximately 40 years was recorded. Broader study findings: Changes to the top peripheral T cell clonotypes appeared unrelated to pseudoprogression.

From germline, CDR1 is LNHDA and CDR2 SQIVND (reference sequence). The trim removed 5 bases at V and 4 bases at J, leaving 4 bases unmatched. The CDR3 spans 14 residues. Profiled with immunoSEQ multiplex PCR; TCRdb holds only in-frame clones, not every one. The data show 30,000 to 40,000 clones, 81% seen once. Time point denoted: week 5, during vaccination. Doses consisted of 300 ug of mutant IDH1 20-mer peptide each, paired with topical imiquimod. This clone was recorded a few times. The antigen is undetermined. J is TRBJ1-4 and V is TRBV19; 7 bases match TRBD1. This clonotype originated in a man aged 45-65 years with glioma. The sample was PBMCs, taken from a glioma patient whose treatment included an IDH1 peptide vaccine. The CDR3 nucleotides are TGTGCCAGTAGTTCCGGGACAGATAATGAAAAACTGTTTTTT. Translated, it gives CASSSGTDNEKLFF.